Below are 13 T cell receptor beta chains sequenced from a single sample in a study of Ad26.COV2.S vaccination and SARS-CoV-2 variants (dated by TCRdb to the early 2020s). The receptor library was made with the immunoSEQ multiplex PCR assay. TCRdb took this table from immuneACCESS and kept in-frame rearrangements with V and J called. Such tables lack part of the clones; where checked against another copy, unresolved V genes explain under half of the gap, and the rest is unexplained. The sample table records about 400,000 clones; approximately 90% of these occur just once. The ten largest clonotypes hold 1.5% to 2% of the sample. Explained via the paper, the treatment or condition label denotes: about 20 received Ad26.COV2.S at low or high dose, single or two shots; about 5 received placebo; per-sample allocation not given. For vaccine and placebo recipients, repertoires were sequenced using samples collected on day 63 after the first injection.

The sample here was peripheral blood, taken in a trial of Ad26.COV2.S vaccine versus placebo. These receptors all come from a person between 18 and 65 years old who received the Ad26.COV2.S COVID-19 vaccine or a placebo.

The chain uses TRBV7-8 and TRBJ1-2, with D unresolved. CDR3 length: 13 amino acids. Germline V gives CDR1 SGHVS, CDR2 FQNEAQ. The V end was cut by 5 bases, the J end by 8 bases, with 15 bases between. The DNA for the CDR3 is TGTGCCAGCAGCCCCGGACGGAGGGAAGGCTACACCTTC. Translated: CASSPGRREGYTF.

The chain combines TRBV28 with TRBJ1-5; D remains unclear. Germline loops: CDR1 MDHEN, CDR2 SYDVKM. This CDR3 comprises 14 residues. Trimming stripped 6 bases from V and 4 bases from J, with 13 bases between. In DNA, the CDR3 is TGTGCCAGCAGCCCTGGCGGCGAAAATCAGCCCCAGCATTTT. This gives the protein CASSPGGENQPQHF.

This chain uses TRBV7-2 with TRBJ1-5; D gene unclear. Per the germline V gene, CDR1 is SGHTA and CDR2 is FQGNSA. The ends were cut back, 1 base at V and 6 bases at J, with 13 bases in the middle. The CDR3 runs to 15 residues. The CDR3 coding sequence is TGTGCCAGCAGCTTAGTAAGGACCGTAACTCAGCCCCAGCATTTT. Translating gives CASSLVRTVTQPQHF.

This chain uses TRBV11-2 with TRBJ2-7; 10 nucleotides align to TRBD2. The CDR3 length is 14 residues. The germline V gene has CDR1 SGHAT and CDR2 FQNNGV. The ends lost 7 bases at V and 0 bases at J; junction bases unmatched: 3. This chain's CDR3 is CASKAGGSSYEQYF. The CDR3 DNA sequence: TGTGCCAGCAAAGCGGGGGGGAGCTCCTACGAGCAGTACTTC.

J is TRBJ2-5 and V is TRBV7-8; 10 bases fit TRBD2. Germline V lookup: CDR1 SGHVS, CDR2 FQNEAQ. The V gene end was trimmed by 0 bases and the J gene end by 5 bases; junction bases not matched to a gene: 6. This CDR3 region has 16 residues. The CDR3 spells CASSLAWGAGGETQYF. DNA for the CDR3: TGTGCCAGCAGCTTAGCGTGGGGAGCGGGGGGGGAGACCCAGTACTTC.

The chain is built from TRBV6-6 and TRBJ2-1, with D possibly being TRBD2 (5 bases). The CDR3 is 15 residues long. Trimming took 6 bases from V and 3 from J, leaving 15 bases between them. The germline CDR1 and CDR2 sequences are MNHNY and SVGAGI (reference sequence). CDR3: CASSAWSGIYNEQFF. Here the CDR3 DNA reads TGTGCCAGCAGCGCATGGAGCGGTATCTACAATGAGCAGTTCTTC.

V and J are TRBV3-1 (or the pseudogene TRBV3-2) and TRBJ2-1; unclear D gene. CDR1 is LGHDT, CDR2 YNNKEL, per germline (reference sequence). The CDR3 is 15 amino acids. The V end was cut by 2 bases, the J end by 7 bases, with 15 bases between. CDR3 coding DNA: TGTGCCAGCAGCCAATCTGGGCGTCATGGGAATGAGCAGTTCTTC. Amino acids: CASSQSGRHGNEQFF.

The rearrangement links TRBV9 to TRBJ1-2; perhaps TRBD1 as D (5 bases). The CDR3 is 13 residues long. Germline V lookup: CDR1 SGDLS, CDR2 YYNGEE. Trimming cost V 0 bases and J 4 bases, with 7 bases left between them. The CDR3 is CASSVGGTYGYTF. Here the CDR3 DNA reads TGTGCCAGCAGCGTAGGGGGGACCTATGGCTACACCTTC.

The V gene is TRBV28, the J gene TRBJ2-1; 7 positions agree with TRBD1. CDR3 length equals 14 residues. Germline assignment: CDR1 MDHEN and CDR2 SYDVKM. Losses at the gene ends were 10 bases for V and 5 bases for J; bases not matched to a gene: 11. In DNA, the CDR3 is TGTGCCACTTCACAGGGGCTAGCCCACAATGAGCAGTTCTTC. This translates into CATSQGLAHNEQFF.

Only one count was recorded for this clone. This chain links TRBV5-1 with TRBJ1-6; a possible D gene is TRBD1 (5 bases). The CDR3 runs to 15 residues. Germline CDR1 is SGHRS and CDR2 is YFSETQ. With 0 bases removed from V and 9 bases from J, the gap between germline ends came to 13 bases. The CDR3 sequence is CASSLGGRARSPLHF. CDR3 nucleotide sequence: TGCGCCAGCAGCTTGGGTGGCAGGGCTCGTTCACCCCTCCACTTT.

CDR3 DNA: TGTGCCAGCAGCCCCCCCCGGGACAGGGCAACATCGAGCACTGAAGCTTTCTTT. Translating gives CASSPPRDRATSSTEAFF. This rearrangement joins TRBV7-8 to TRBJ1-1, with 9 nucleotides matching TRBD1. This CDR3 has 18 amino acids. Trimming removed 5 bases from V and 4 bases from J; junction bases left unmatched: 17. Germline CDR1 is SGHVS and CDR2 is FQNEAQ.

The chain joins TRBV29-1 to TRBJ2-1; D is uncertain. V was pared by 7 bases and J by 2 bases, with 15 bases between. Germline V gives CDR1 SQVTM, CDR2 ANQGSEA. The CDR3 covers 14 residues. The CDR3 loop reads CSAKKRVPYNEQFF. CDR3 coding DNA: TGCAGCGCCAAAAAAAGGGTCCCCTACAATGAGCAGTTCTTC.

This sequence joins TRBV5-4 and TRBJ2-1, with D hard to call. The CDR3 consists of 13 residues. Germline assignment: CDR1 SGHNT and CDR2 YYREEE (reference sequence). The germline V and J ends were trimmed by 1 base and 6 bases, with 8 bases remaining between them. The CDR3 spells CASSLYDFNEQFF. In DNA form, the CDR3 reads TGTGCCAGCAGCTTGTACGATTTCAATGAGCAGTTCTTC.